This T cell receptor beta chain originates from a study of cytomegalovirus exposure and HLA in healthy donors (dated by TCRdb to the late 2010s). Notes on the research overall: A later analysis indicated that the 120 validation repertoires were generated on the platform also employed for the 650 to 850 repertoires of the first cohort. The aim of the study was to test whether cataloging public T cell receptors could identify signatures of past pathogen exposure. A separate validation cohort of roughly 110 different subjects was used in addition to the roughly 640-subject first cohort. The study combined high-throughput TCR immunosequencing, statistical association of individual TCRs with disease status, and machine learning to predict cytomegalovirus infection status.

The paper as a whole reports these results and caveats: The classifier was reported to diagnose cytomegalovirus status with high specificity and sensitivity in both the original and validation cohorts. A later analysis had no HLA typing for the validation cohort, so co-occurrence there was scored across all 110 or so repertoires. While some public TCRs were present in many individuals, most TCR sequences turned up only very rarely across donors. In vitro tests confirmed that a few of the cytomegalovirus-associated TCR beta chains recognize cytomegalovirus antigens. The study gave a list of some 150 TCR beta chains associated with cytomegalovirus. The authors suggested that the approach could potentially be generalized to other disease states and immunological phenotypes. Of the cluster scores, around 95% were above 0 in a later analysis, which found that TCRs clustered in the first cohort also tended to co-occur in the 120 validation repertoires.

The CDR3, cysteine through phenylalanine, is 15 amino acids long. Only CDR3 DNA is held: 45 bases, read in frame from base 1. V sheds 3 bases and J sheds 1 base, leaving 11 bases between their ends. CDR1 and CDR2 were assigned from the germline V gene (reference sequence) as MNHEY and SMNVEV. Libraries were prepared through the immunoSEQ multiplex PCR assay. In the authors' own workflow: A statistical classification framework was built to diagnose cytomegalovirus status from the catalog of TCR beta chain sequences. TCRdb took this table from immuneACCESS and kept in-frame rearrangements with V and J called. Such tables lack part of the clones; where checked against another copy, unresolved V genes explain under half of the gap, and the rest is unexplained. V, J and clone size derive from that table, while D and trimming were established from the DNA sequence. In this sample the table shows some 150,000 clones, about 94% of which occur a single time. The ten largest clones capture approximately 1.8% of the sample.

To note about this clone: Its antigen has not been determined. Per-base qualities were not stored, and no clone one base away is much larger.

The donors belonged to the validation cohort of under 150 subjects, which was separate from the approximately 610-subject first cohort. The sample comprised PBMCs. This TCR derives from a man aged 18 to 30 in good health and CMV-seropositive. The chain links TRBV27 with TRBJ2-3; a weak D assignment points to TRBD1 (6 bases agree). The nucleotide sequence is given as TGTGCCAGCAGTTTTCCGGGACAACGCACAGATACGCAGTATTTT. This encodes CASSFPGQRTDTQYF.